Each of the 29 T cell receptor beta chains below was sequenced from the same sample in a study of T cell responses to AZD1222 COVID-19 vaccine. The data were produced by immunoSEQ multiplex PCR, yet TCRdb's version contains in-frame clones alone and is incomplete. The sample contains around 150,000 clones, around 85% of which appear only once. The sample was peripheral blood, taken 28 days after the second dose of the MenACWY control vaccine. The receptors stem from an adult who received the MenACWY meningococcal vaccine as a control.

The V call is TRBV14, the J call TRBJ1-1; D not certain. In germline, CDR1 is SGHDN, CDR2 FVKESK. CDR3 length: 18 residues. The V gene lost 1 base and the J gene lost 3 bases, with 21 bases spanning the gap. CDR3 DNA sequence: TGTGCCAGCAGCCAAGGGGCCTATAATATCCTGTGGGACACTGAAGCTTTCTTT. Its protein is CASSQGAYNILWDTEAFF.

The chain couples TRBV7-3 to TRBJ2-1; D might be TRBD1 or TRBD2, each matching 5 bases. This CDR3 comprises 11 residues. CDR1 and CDR2 (germline): SGHTA, FQGTGA. Trimming stripped 5 bases from V and 15 bases from J, with 14 bases between. DNA for the CDR3: TGTGCCAGCAGCCGAGGGGATGAACTGTTCTTC. Its protein product is CASSRGDELFF. Based on the CDR3 plus reference TRBV7-3 and TRBJ2-1, the full variable domain is GAGVSQTPSNKVTEKGKYVELRCDPISGHTALYWYRQSLGQGPEFLIYFQGTGAADDSGLPNDRFFAVRPEGSVSTLKIQRTERGDSAVYLCASSRGDELFFGPGTRLTVL.

This sequence joins TRBV14 and TRBJ2-1, with 7 bases matching TRBD2. This CDR3 spans 14 amino acids. The germline gives CDR1 SGHDN, CDR2 FVKESK. Trimming removed 5 bases from V and 8 bases from J; junction bases left unmatched: 9. In nucleotides, the CDR3 is TGTGCCAGCAGCTGGACTAGTTTTGTGGATGAGCAGTTCTTC. The encoded protein is CASSWTSFVDEQFF.

The genes are TRBV6-2 or TRBV6-3 and TRBJ2-5, with D uncertain. Deletions cut 5 bases from V and 1 base from J, with 11 bases between. CDR3 length: 14 residues. Per germline, CDR1 MNHEY and CDR2 SVGEGT. The DNA of the CDR3 is TGTGCCAGCAGTACTCGACGGAGCCAAGAGACCCAGTACTTC. This sequence encodes CASSTRRSQETQYF.

This chain joins TRBV4-1 and TRBJ1-1; possible D gene TRBD1, 5 bases. Trimming stripped 4 bases from V and 7 bases from J, with 16 bases between. CDR1 MGHRA and CDR2 YSYEKL come from the germline V gene. This CDR3 comprises 14 residues. This chain's CDR3 is CASSRGLAGLEAFF. In DNA, the CDR3 is TGCGCCAGCAGCCGGGGCCTCGCCGGTCTTGAAGCTTTCTTT.

This chain connects TRBV23-1 to TRBJ2-7, with TRBD1 matching over 7 bases. TRBV23-1 is placed among ORFs of uncertain function. The V and J ends lost 0 bases and 2 bases, in that order; junction bases with no gene match: 4. The length of the CDR3 is 15 residues. CDR3 nucleotide sequence: TGCGCCAGCAGTCAATCGGGGGACAGAACCTACGAGCAGTACGTC. It codes for CASSQSGDRTYEQYV.

This rearrangement joins TRBV19 to TRBJ2-7; D call uncertain. CDR3 size: 18 residues. Trimming removed 8 bases from V and 0 bases from J, with 26 bases in between. Germline CDR1 is LNHDA and CDR2 is SQIVND (reference sequence). Written as DNA, the CDR3 is TGTGCCAGTCCTACCGAGGACGAGATTTTACTCGCCTCCTACGAGCAGTACTTC. Protein sequence: CASPTEDEILLASYEQYF.

This chain connects TRBV7-9 to TRBJ1-2; possibly TRBD1 for D (6 bases). CDR1 is SEHNR and CDR2 is FQNEAQ in the germline V gene (reference sequence). The CDR3 has 15 amino acids. Trimming took off 5 bases at V and 4 bases at J, with 17 bases between the two ends. In nucleotides, the CDR3 is TGTGCCAGCAGCCCGATAGCGACAGGAGGCTATGGCTACACCTTC. Its protein product is CASSPIATGGYGYTF.

The chain links TRBV4-1 to TRBJ2-5, with D possibly TRBD2 on 5 matching bases. Germline CDR1 is MGHRA and CDR2 is YSYEKL. V shed 4 bases and J shed 9 bases, with 18 bases lying between them. This CDR3 comprises 14 residues. The DNA of the CDR3 is TGCGCCAGCAGCCCTGAAATTGGCGGGCAGGCCCAGTACTTC. As protein: CASSPEIGGQAQYF.

This chain connects TRBV7-9 to TRBJ2-3; the match to TRBD2 covers 7 bases. Germline loops: CDR1 SEHNR, CDR2 FQNEAQ (reference sequence). There are 15 residues in the CDR3. With 3 bases clipped from V and 4 bases from J, the junction kept 7 bases outside the gene matches. The DNA of the CDR3 is TGTGCCAGCAGCTTTGAGCGGGGTAGCCCAGATACGCAGTATTTT. Its translation: CASSFERGSPDTQYF.

The V gene is TRBV7-3, the J gene TRBJ1-2; 10 positions agree with TRBD1. Germline V lookup: CDR1 SGHTA, CDR2 FQGTGA. J lost 8 bases, V lost 4 bases, and 7 bases had no gene match. The CDR3 runs to 14 residues. CDR3 DNA sequence: TGTGCCAGCAGCTCTACCGGGACAGGGGAAGGCTACACCTTC. This codes for CASSSTGTGEGYTF.

The rearrangement uses TRBV10-3 and TRBJ1-5, with 9 bases matching TRBD1. CDR1 is ENHRY and CDR2 is SYGVKD in the germline V gene. The CDR3 is made up of 14 amino acids. The V segment lost 6 bases and the J segment 4 bases; nucleotides outside the gene matches: 4. This CDR3 is CAIRQGADNQPQHF. CDR3 nucleotides: TGTGCCATCAGACAGGGGGCGGATAATCAGCCCCAGCATTTT.

The chain links TRBV7-2 to TRBJ1-1, with a tentative D call TRBD1 (5 bases). The CDR3 totals 16 residues. Germline CDR1 SGHTA, CDR2 FQGNSA. With 2 bases removed from V and 4 bases from J, the gap between germline ends came to 17 bases. The DNA of the CDR3 is TGTGCCAGCAGCTTACGGGGGTCAGGGTTAGGCACTGAAGCTTTCTTT. It translates to CASSLRGSGLGTEAFF.

The V call is TRBV6-5, the J call TRBJ2-7; 10 bases are shared with TRBD1. In germline, CDR1 is MNHEY, CDR2 SVGAGI. This CDR3 has 14 amino acids. V lost 10 bases, J lost 2 bases, and 8 bases stayed unmatched. CDR3 amino acids: CAIARDRGTYEQYF. The CDR3 nucleotides are TGTGCCATTGCCCGGGACAGGGGTACCTACGAGCAGTACTTC.

The genes are TRBV19 and TRBJ1-6, with D hard to call. V was pared by 3 bases and J by 5 bases, with 8 bases between. Germline V gene sequence: CDR1 LNHDA, CDR2 SQIVND (reference sequence). This CDR3 is built from 14 residues. The CDR3 sequence is CASSILANNSPLHF. Here the CDR3 DNA reads TGTGCCAGTAGTATTTTAGCAAATAATTCACCCCTCCACTTT.

This clone has a single count. The CDR3 loop reads CASSPVGRNPNTGELFF. DNA of the CDR3: TGTGCCAGCAGCCCTGTTGGGCGAAATCCCAACACCGGGGAGCTGTTTTTT. This sequence joins TRBV4-2 and TRBJ2-2; D uncertain. The ends were cut back, 4 bases at V and 2 bases at J, with 17 bases in the middle. This CDR3 comprises 17 residues. Germline CDR1 reads LGHNA; CDR2 reads YNFKEQ.

The sample holds a few counts of this clone. This sequence joins TRBV6-1 and TRBJ1-2; no firm D call. V was pared by 1 base and J by 6 bases, with 9 bases between. CDR1 MNHNS and CDR2 SASEGT come from the germline V gene. This CDR3 contains 13 residues. The CDR3 reads CASSEVFMDGYTF. DNA for the CDR3: TGTGCCAGCAGTGAAGTTTTCATGGATGGCTACACCTTC.

The rearrangement links TRBV2 to TRBJ2-5; TRBD2 might be the D (6 bases). The CDR3 runs to 14 residues. V lost 6 bases, J lost 7 bases, and 18 bases lay in between. From germline, CDR1 is SNHLY and CDR2 FYNNEI. CDR3 residues: CASSLGTVPGTQYF. The CDR3 DNA reads as TGTGCCAGCAGCCTCGGGACTGTCCCCGGGACCCAGTACTTC.

V gene TRBV28 combines with J gene TRBJ1-2, with TRBD1 matching 8 bases. From germline, CDR1 is MDHEN and CDR2 SYDVKM. The CDR3 covers 16 residues. The V gene end was trimmed by 3 bases and the J gene end by 8 bases; junction bases not matched to a gene: 14. CDR3 coding DNA: TGTGCCAGCAGTTTCTCCGGGCAGGCAGGGGGCGACGGCTACACCTTC. Its translation: CASSFSGQAGGDGYTF.

The rearrangement uses TRBV20-1 and TRBJ2-5; D gene unclear. Per the germline V gene, CDR1 is DFQATT and CDR2 is SNEGSKA (reference sequence). Trimming took off 3 bases at V and 4 bases at J, with 9 bases between the two ends. The CDR3 spans 12 residues. This CDR3 reads CSASASRETQYF. The CDR3 DNA sequence: TGCAGTGCTAGTGCTAGTCGAGAGACCCAGTACTTC.

The rearrangement links TRBV2 to TRBJ2-1; TRBD1 or TRBD2 may be the D gene (5 bases each). The CDR3 sequence is 15 residues long. V lost 3 bases to trimming and J lost 9 bases, with 18 bases between them. CDR1 SNHLY and CDR2 FYNNEI come from the germline V gene. The CDR3 DNA sequence: TGTGCCAGCAGTGACCCGTCCGGGGACGGGATTGAGCAGTTCTTC. It is translated as CASSDPSGDGIEQFF.

The rearrangement joins TRBV24-1 to TRBJ2-1, with D possibly TRBD2 on 6 matching bases. Germline V gene lookup returns CDR1 KGHDR and CDR2 SFDVKD. Trimming shortened V by 9 bases and J by 9 bases, and 20 bases separated the two germline ends. The CDR3 sequence is 14 residues long. CDR3 sequence reads: CATSGEAVPGEQFF. DNA for the CDR3: TGTGCCACCTCGGGGGAAGCCGTTCCTGGTGAGCAGTTCTTC.

The chain is built from TRBV29-1 and TRBJ2-7; 9 nucleotides line up with TRBD2. This CDR3 region has 14 residues. CDR1 is SQVTM, CDR2 ANQGSEA, per germline. With 4 bases clipped from V and 3 bases from J, the junction kept 7 bases outside the gene matches. The chain's CDR3 is CSVATTTSGYEQYF. The CDR3 nucleotides read TGCAGCGTTGCCACAACGACTAGCGGCTACGAGCAGTACTTC.

This rearrangement joins TRBV19 to TRBJ2-5; D tentatively fits TRBD1 or TRBD2 (5 bases each). CDR3 length: 13 residues. CDR1 LNHDA and CDR2 SQIVND come from the germline V gene (reference sequence). The V and J ends lost 6 bases and 1 base respectively, with 9 bases between them. DNA of the CDR3: TGTGCCAGTAGCAGGGACCGCCAAGAGACCCAGTACTTC. It translates to CASSRDRQETQYF.

CDR3 nucleotides: TGTGCCAGCAGAACAGGGTTTGGGAGCTATGGCTACACCTTC. Protein product: CASRTGFGSYGYTF. The rearrangement uses TRBV2 and TRBJ1-2; the D gene is possibly TRBD1 (6 bases). Per germline, CDR1 SNHLY and CDR2 FYNNEI. The CDR3 totals 14 residues. V gave up 6 bases and J gave up 4 bases, with 15 bases separating them.

V usage is TRBV7-9 and J usage is TRBJ1-1, with 7 bases identical to TRBD1. V shed 5 bases and J 0 bases; nucleotides not matched to a gene: 3. CDR3 length: 14 residues. Germline V gene sequence: CDR1 SEHNR, CDR2 FQNEAQ (reference sequence). The CDR3 sequence: CASSPQGVNTEAFF. CDR3 in DNA: TGTGCCAGCAGCCCCCAGGGGGTGAACACTGAAGCTTTCTTT.

The rearrangement links TRBV2 to TRBJ1-3; 9 bases are a match to TRBD1. The J segment lost 8 bases and the V segment lost 8 bases, leaving 10 bases of the junction unmatched. From germline, CDR1 is SNHLY and CDR2 FYNNEI. This CDR3 is 14 amino acids long. The CDR3 reads CASLRGQGADTIYF. The CDR3 DNA reads as TGTGCCAGCCTTAGGGGACAGGGTGCGGACACCATATATTTT.

The V gene is TRBV9, the J gene TRBJ2-2; no clear D gene. The CDR3 sequence is 14 residues long. Germline CDR1 and CDR2: SGDLS and YYNGEE. V lost 0 bases, J lost 4 bases, and 7 bases lay in between. The CDR3 here is CASSVDSRTGELFF. For the CDR3, the DNA is TGTGCCAGCAGCGTAGACAGTCGCACCGGGGAGCTGTTTTTT.

The rearrangement uses TRBV12-5 and TRBJ1-5; D is uncertain. The V gene lost 5 bases and the J gene lost 4 bases, with 9 bases spanning the gap. CDR3 size: 13 residues. CDR1 is LGHNT, CDR2 FRNRAP, per germline. The CDR3 sequence is CASGLTENQPQHF. CDR3 coding DNA: TGTGCTAGTGGTCTGACGGAGAATCAGCCCCAGCATTTT. Complete variable domain (other parts from reference TRBV12-5 and TRBJ1-5): DARVTQTPRHKVTEMGQEVTMRCQPILGHNTVFWYRQTMMQGLELLAYFRNRAPLDDSGMPKDRFSAEMPDATLATLKIQPSEPRDSAVYFCASGLTENQPQHFGDGTRLSIL.